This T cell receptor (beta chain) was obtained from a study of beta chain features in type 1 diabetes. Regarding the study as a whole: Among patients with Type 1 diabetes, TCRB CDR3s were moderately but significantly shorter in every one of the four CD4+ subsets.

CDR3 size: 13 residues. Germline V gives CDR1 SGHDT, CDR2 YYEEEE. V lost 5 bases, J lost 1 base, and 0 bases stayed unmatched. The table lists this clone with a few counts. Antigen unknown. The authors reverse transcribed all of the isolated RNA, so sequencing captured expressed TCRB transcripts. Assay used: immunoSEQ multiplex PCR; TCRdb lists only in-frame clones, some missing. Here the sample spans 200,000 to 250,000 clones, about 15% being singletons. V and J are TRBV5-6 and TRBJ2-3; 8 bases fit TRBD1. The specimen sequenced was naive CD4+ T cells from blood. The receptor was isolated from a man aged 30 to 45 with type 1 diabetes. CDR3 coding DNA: TGTGCCAGCAGGGACAGGGGCACAGATACGCAGTATTTT. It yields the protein CASRDRGTDTQYF.